A single sample is the source of the 14 T cell receptor beta chains below, sequenced in a study of blood T cell repertoires in COVID-19. Generated by immunoSEQ multiplex PCR, the TCRdb table keeps only in-frame clones and is missing some. The sample records 280,000 or so clones, 90% being singletons. Sequencing used PBMCs or T cells enriched from blood (not recorded which). The source of these receptors is a woman between 18 and 29 years old with acute COVID-19.

This clone was counted a single time. This chain links TRBV10-3 with TRBJ2-3, with D possibly being TRBD1 (6 bases). Germline CDR1 ENHRY, CDR2 SYGVKD. Trimming cost V 5 bases and J 6 bases, with 21 bases left between them. The CDR3 has 16 residues. CDR3 amino acids: CAISKPSFTGTDTQYF. CDR3 in DNA: TGTGCCATCAGTAAGCCCTCCTTTACAGGGACCGATACGCAGTATTTT.

The genes are TRBV19 and TRBJ1-5; TRBD1 aligns across 8 bases. Germline trimming cut 3 bases from V and 1 base from J; bases unmatched to any gene: 5. Germline assignment: CDR1 LNHDA and CDR2 SQIVND (reference sequence). The CDR3 is 16 amino acids. The CDR3 reads CASSILDRASNQPQHF. The DNA for the CDR3 is TGTGCCAGTAGTATTTTGGACAGGGCGAGCAATCAGCCCCAGCATTTT.

J is TRBJ1-2 and V is TRBV11-2, with TRBD1 as a possible D gene (6 bases). The CDR3 is made up of 13 amino acids. Trimming shortened V by 5 bases and J by 4 bases, and 11 bases separated the two germline ends. Looked up from germline, CDR1 is SGHAT and CDR2 is FQNNGV. CDR3 bases: TGTGCCAGCAGCAGGCAGGGGCCCTATGGCTACACCTTC. Its translation is CASSRQGPYGYTF.

Comments on this clone: The sample holds other DNA sequences that translate to the same CDR3. This chain links TRBV4-1 with TRBJ1-3; TRBD1 is a possible D gene (6 bases). Trimming removed 1 base from V and 0 bases from J, with 7 bases in between. Germline CDR1 is MGHRA and CDR2 is YSYEKL. The CDR3 runs to 15 residues. This CDR3 reads CASSQGRGSGNTIYF. For the CDR3, the DNA is TGCGCCAGCAGCCAAGGCAGGGGCTCTGGAAACACCATATATTTT.

This sequence joins TRBV7-2 and TRBJ1-5; 7 bases match TRBD1. V shed 3 bases and J 0 bases; nucleotides not matched to a gene: 5. Germline V CDR1 and CDR2: SGHTA, FQGNSA. This CDR3 contains 16 residues. CDR3 loop: CASSFGTATSNQPQHF. CDR3 bases: TGTGCCAGCAGCTTTGGGACAGCCACTAGCAATCAGCCCCAGCATTTT.

This clone was picked up one time. The V call is TRBV3-1 (or the pseudogene TRBV3-2), the J call TRBJ2-1, with 7 bases that match TRBD2. The CDR3 is 18 amino acids. CDR1 is LGHDT, CDR2 YNNKEL, per germline (reference sequence). The V segment lost 0 bases and the J segment 2 bases; nucleotides outside the gene matches: 10. CDR3 nucleotides: TGTGCCAGCAGCCAAGATTCTAGCGGCATGGCTCCCTACAATGAGCAGTTCTTC. As protein: CASSQDSSGMAPYNEQFF.

The V call is TRBV6-5, the J call TRBJ2-7; tentative D call: TRBD2 (6 bases). Trimming pared 7 bases from V and 0 bases from J, leaving 16 bases between. Germline assignment: CDR1 MNHEY and CDR2 SVGAGI. The CDR3 is made up of 15 amino acids. The DNA for the CDR3 is TGTGCCAGCACGGGCGGGGACTCCTCCTCCTACGAGCAGTACTTC. Translating it yields CASTGGDSSSYEQYF.

This chain connects TRBV3-1 (or the pseudogene TRBV3-2) to TRBJ2-1, with 10 bases identical to TRBD2. CDR1 is LGHDT and CDR2 is YNNKEL in the germline V gene (reference sequence). The CDR3 runs to 18 residues. V dropped 1 base and J dropped 3; count of bases not matched to a gene: 9. CDR3 sequence reads: CASSQALHSGRSYNEQFF. The CDR3 region has the DNA TGTGCCAGCAGCCAAGCCCTCCATAGCGGGAGGAGCTACAATGAGCAGTTCTTC.

The chain is built from TRBV7-7 and TRBJ2-3; the match to TRBD2 covers 7 bases. This CDR3 region has 15 residues. V shed 0 bases, J shed 2 bases, and the junction held 2 bases outside the gene matches. Looked up from germline, CDR1 is SSHAT and CDR2 is FNYEAQ (reference sequence). The CDR3 DNA reads TGTGCCAGCAGCTTAGCGGGAGGGAACACAGATACGCAGTATTTT. Translating it yields CASSLAGGNTDTQYF. The full variable domain, completed using reference TRBV7-7 and TRBJ2-3, is GAGVSQSPRYKVTKRGQDVTLRCDPISSHATLYWYQQALGQGPEFLTYFNYEAQPDKSGLPSDRFSAERPEGSISTLTIQRTEQRDSAMYRCASSLAGGNTDTQYFGPGTRLTVL.

The J gene is TRBJ2-1, the V gene TRBV28; 14 bases are shared with TRBD2. From germline, CDR1 is MDHEN and CDR2 SYDVKM. After removal of 4 bases from V and 8 bases from J, the junction contained 16 bases not matched to a gene. The CDR3 is 19 amino acids. The CDR3 coding sequence is TGTGCCAGCAGTTCCGCGGGACTAGCGGGAGTATACGGGGGATATGAGCAGTTCTTC. It yields the protein CASSSAGLAGVYGGYEQFF.

This clone was seen a handful of times. This chain joins TRBV15 and TRBJ1-1; D call uncertain. The CDR3 extends over 13 amino acids. Trimming removed 0 bases at V and 6 bases at J, with 8 bases between. Germline CDR1 LNHNV, CDR2 YYDKDF (reference sequence). The chain's CDR3 is CATSRDYGAEAFF. CDR3 DNA: TGTGCCACCAGCAGAGATTACGGTGCTGAAGCTTTCTTT.

J is TRBJ2-3 and V is TRBV7-9; weak D call: TRBD2 (6 bases). The V end lost 5 bases, the J end lost 0 bases, and 12 bases lay between the germline ends. The germline CDR1 and CDR2 sequences are SEHNR and FQNEAQ (reference sequence). The CDR3 contains 15 residues. The CDR3 sequence: CASSPNSGSTDTQYF. Here the CDR3 DNA reads TGTGCCAGCAGCCCAAACAGCGGGAGCACAGATACGCAGTATTTT.

This clone was observed a few times. The chain has TRBV4-2 and TRBJ2-1; 7 bases map to TRBD2. The CDR3 runs to 17 residues. With 0 bases clipped from V and 2 bases from J, the junction kept 7 bases outside the gene matches. Looked up from germline, CDR1 is LGHNA and CDR2 is YNFKEQ. The CDR3 sequence: CASSQDLGGRAYNEQFF. The CDR3 DNA follows: TGTGCCAGCAGCCAAGATTTGGGCGGGAGAGCCTACAATGAGCAGTTCTTC.

The chain carries TRBV7-9 and TRBJ2-7; 7 nucleotides agree with TRBD1. The CDR3 extends over 15 amino acids. J lost 5 bases, V lost 4 bases, and 11 bases had no gene match. Germline CDR1 reads SEHNR; CDR2 reads FQNEAQ (reference sequence). CDR3 nucleotides: TGTGCCAGCAGCTCGATCGACAGGGAGCGTAACGAGCAGTACTTC. Amino acid sequence: CASSSIDRERNEQYF.